Sequencing of this T cell receptor (beta chain) was carried out in a study of CD8 T cells in Susac syndrome. Findings of the study overall: A relatively small number of individuals underwent TCR sequencing and HLA analysis.

The CDR3 runs to 12 residues. V gave up 1 base and J gave up 13 bases, with 11 bases separating them. CDR1 SGHDT and CDR2 YYEEEE come from the germline V gene. TCR beta from blood CD8+ and CD4+ T cells was sequenced. The multiple sclerosis controls were treatment-naive patients affected by stable or active relapsing-remitting disease. Negative isolation yielded CD8+ and CD4+ T cells; FACS enriched TEMRA cells. Roughly 0.5 to 1 ug RNA was reverse transcribed with random hexamers. One entry per CDR3 protein results from TCRdb running MiXCR on the immunoSEQ multiplex PCR reads. Of some 260,000 distinct CDR3 sequences in the sample, 93% were seen once. With regard to this clonotype: No antigen is known for it.

The receptor was isolated from a human donor with multiple sclerosis. The chain carries TRBV5-6 and TRBJ1-4; D is undetermined. Sequences were obtained from CD4+ T cells from PBMCs. The CDR3 DNA reads as TGTGCCAGCAGCTTGTGGCCAGGTGGACTGTTTTTT. This translates into CASSLWPGGLFF.